This T cell receptor beta chain was found in a study of blood T cell repertoires in COVID-19. CDR1 is SGHTA, CDR2 FQGNSA, per germline. Trimming left V 1 base short and J 6 bases short, with 10 bases between. The CDR3 loop spans 13 amino acids. Only in-frame clones appear in the TCRdb table, and some are missing; sequencing was by immunoSEQ multiplex PCR. The sample carries about 170,000 clones, 80% to 90% recorded once. The V and J genes are TRBV7-2 and TRBJ2-7; maybe TRBD2 (6 bases). The TCR comes from a woman between 65 and 79 years old with COVID-19, enrolled during active disease. Sequencing was done on a sample of peripheral blood. This chain's CDR3 is CASSLGAGLEQYF. The CDR3 bases are TGTGCCAGCAGCTTAGGAGCGGGTCTCGAGCAGTACTTC.